Presented here are 13 T cell receptor beta chains from one specimen sequenced in a study of beta chain features in type 1 diabetes. cDNA synthesis used the whole RNA isolate, giving expressed TCRB sequences. TCRdb's table, derived via immunoSEQ multiplex PCR, lists solely in-frame clones and lacks some. The sample yields approximately 170,000 clones, about 7.9% seen once. Notes on the study in general: Moderately but significantly shorter TCRB CDR3s were found in Type 1 diabetes patients in all four CD4+ subsets.

Their recognized antigens are unknown. The sequenced sample was central memory CD4+ T cells from blood. The receptors originated from a young man with type 1 diabetes.

The V call is TRBV7-2, the J call TRBJ2-3; TRBD1 agrees at 7 bases. The CDR3 is made up of 15 amino acids. Looked up from germline, CDR1 is SGHTA and CDR2 is FQGNSA. The V and J ends lost 8 bases and 6 bases, in that order; junction bases with no gene match: 14. CDR3 in DNA: TGTGCCAGCCGGGAAAAAGCGACAGGGCGGGATACGCAGTATTTT. Translating gives CASREKATGRDTQYF.

The chain is built from TRBV19 and TRBJ2-3; TRBD2 matches 7 bases. Germline CDR1 is LNHDA and CDR2 is SQIVND (reference sequence). The CDR3 is 13 amino acids. V was clipped by 5 bases and J by 4 bases; unmatched bases: 3. The CDR3 spells CASSVGLADTQYF. For the CDR3, the DNA is TGTGCCAGTAGTGTTGGACTAGCAGATACGCAGTATTTT.

This clone showed up just a few times. The chain joins TRBV2 to TRBJ1-5; 7 bases fit TRBD1. CDR3 size: 15 residues. CDR1 SNHLY and CDR2 FYNNEI come from the germline V gene. J gave up 2 bases and V 6 bases, and 7 bases lay outside the gene matches. DNA for the CDR3: TGTGCCAGCAGCGCCAAGACAGGGCGCAATCAGCCCCAGCATTTT. Its translation is CASSAKTGRNQPQHF.

The CDR3: CASSPREGATEAFF. The CDR3 nucleotides are TGCGCCAGCAGCCCTCGCGAGGGGGCCACTGAAGCTTTCTTT. The rearrangement joins TRBV5-1 to TRBJ1-1; the match to TRBD1 covers 7 bases. CDR1 is SGHRS, CDR2 YFSETQ, per germline. The length of the CDR3 is 14 residues. Trimming took 4 bases from V and 4 from J; bases not matched to a gene: 7.

This clone was seen a few times. The V and J genes are TRBV30 and TRBJ2-3, with TRBD2 matching over 10 bases. This CDR3 comprises 14 residues. Trimming removed 5 bases from V and 4 bases from J; junction bases left unmatched: 6. Germline-derived CDR1 and CDR2 are GTSNPN and SVGIG (reference sequence). CDR3 in amino acids: CAWDLAGVADTQYF. The CDR3 nucleotides read TGTGCCTGGGACCTAGCGGGAGTGGCAGATACGCAGTATTTT.

This clone was seen more than once but under ten times. V gene TRBV30 combines with J gene TRBJ2-7; 11 positions match TRBD1. V was clipped by 8 bases and J by 7 bases; unmatched bases: 4. Per the germline V gene, CDR1 is GTSNPN and CDR2 is SVGIG (reference sequence). The CDR3 runs to 11 residues. CDR3 sequence: CAGQGAGEQYF. CDR3 in DNA: TGTGCCGGACAGGGGGCGGGGGAGCAGTACTTC.

This clone has only a few counts. The rearrangement links TRBV7-2 to TRBJ2-3; tentatively, D is TRBD2 (7 bases). Trimming left V 5 bases short and J 6 bases short, with 18 bases between. The CDR3 is 15 amino acids. The germline CDR1 and CDR2 sequences are SGHTA and FQGNSA. CDR3 sequence: CASSGGGRGGDTQYF. The CDR3 DNA reads TGTGCCAGCAGCGGTGGAGGCAGGGGAGGGGATACGCAGTATTTT.

This clone occurred a few times. The chain combines TRBV30 with TRBJ1-2; perhaps TRBD1 as D (6 bases). CDR1 and CDR2 (germline): GTSNPN, SVGIG (reference sequence). Trimming cost V 2 bases and J 8 bases, with 12 bases left between them. The CDR3 has 12 amino acids. CDR3 amino acids: CAWSHQGSGYTF. Written as DNA, the CDR3 is TGTGCCTGGAGTCATCAGGGGTCGGGCTACACCTTC.

The chain recombines TRBV28 with TRBJ2-7; 7 bases align to TRBD2. V shed 2 bases and J 3 bases; nucleotides not matched to a gene: 7. This CDR3 has 15 residues. Germline V CDR1 and CDR2: MDHEN, SYDVKM. This CDR3 is CASSLGTGLGYEQYF. The CDR3, as DNA: TGTGCCAGCAGTTTAGGTACCGGACTAGGCTACGAGCAGTACTTC.

This CDR3 reads CASSERGLGNTIYF. The DNA of the CDR3 is TGTGCCAGCAGCGAGCGGGGTCTTGGAAACACCATATATTTT. The chain employs TRBV9 and TRBJ1-3; D is ambiguous. The CDR3 has 14 amino acids. CDR1 SGDLS and CDR2 YYNGEE come from the germline V gene. Trimming shortened V by 3 bases and J by 3 bases, and 10 bases separated the two germline ends.

This clone was observed a few times. The V call is TRBV7-2, the J call TRBJ2-7, with D possibly matching TRBD2 (5 bases). The germline V gene has CDR1 SGHTA and CDR2 FQGNSA. Between the trimmed V and J ends, which lost 5 bases and 3 bases, there was a span of 14 bases. CDR3 size: 14 residues. The CDR3 sequence: CASSTQTGYYEQYF. The CDR3, as DNA: TGTGCCAGCAGCACTCAGACGGGGTACTACGAGCAGTACTTC.

This clone was seen a handful of times. This chain links TRBV6-5 with TRBJ1-2; 7 nucleotides line up with TRBD1. CDR1 and CDR2 (germline): MNHEY, SVGAGI. V dropped 5 bases and J dropped 7; count of bases not matched to a gene: 7. This CDR3 has 13 residues. CDR3 loop: CASSSTRQGGYTF. In DNA, the CDR3 is TGTGCCAGCAGTAGTACCCGACAGGGTGGCTACACCTTC.

This clone was observed a few times. The chain carries TRBV30 and TRBJ2-1, with TRBD2 identical over 13 bases. The CDR3 totals 15 residues. Trimming took 4 bases from V and 4 from J; bases not matched to a gene: 4. In germline, CDR1 is GTSNPN, CDR2 SVGIG (reference sequence). The CDR3 nucleotides read TGTGCCTGGACCTTGGGACTAGCGGGGTACAATGAGCAGTTCTTC. Protein product: CAWTLGLAGYNEQFF.